These 14 T cell receptor beta chains came from one sample sequenced in a study of vaccination effects on CD4 cells after COVID-19. Generated by immunoSEQ multiplex PCR, the TCRdb table keeps only in-frame clones and is missing some. Of some 56,000 clones listed, around 80% are singletons. Their cognate antigens are unknown. With the ViraFEST assay, the study expanded antigen-specific CD4+ T cells using viral peptide pools, then sequenced them. The culture ran for approximately 9 days before CD4+ T cells were isolated. Infection with SARS-CoV-2 occurred in the person between March and December 2020, and PCR confirmed it. This material consisted of CD4+ T cells from PBMCs cultured with HIV peptides, taken before COVID-19 vaccination. Noted subset: HIV-1 Nef peptide pool negative control/reference culture. These receptor sequences come from a human donor who had a prior SARS-CoV-2 infection.

V and J are TRBV3-1 (or the pseudogene TRBV3-2) and TRBJ2-3; 9 bases match TRBD2. CDR3 length: 16 residues. Germline V gives CDR1 LGHDT, CDR2 YNNKEL (reference sequence). The junction had 4 bases not matched to a gene; V was cut back by 1 base and J by 2 bases. CDR3 sequence: CASSQGAGGPTDTQYF. The CDR3 DNA follows: TGTGCCAGCAGCCAAGGAGCGGGGGGCCCCACAGATACGCAGTATTTT.

This rearrangement joins TRBV11-1 to TRBJ2-7, with a weak D call TRBD1 (5 bases). The CDR3 loop spans 12 amino acids. Germline-derived CDR1 and CDR2 are SGHAT and FQDESV (reference sequence). Trimming cost V 3 bases and J 3 bases, with 6 bases left between them. CDR3 protein: CASSLQGYEQYF. DNA for the CDR3: TGTGCCAGCAGCTTGCAGGGCTACGAGCAGTACTTC.

The rearrangement joins TRBV9 to TRBJ2-7; TRBD2 aligns across 7 bases. CDR3 length: 15 amino acids. V gave up 0 bases and J gave up 1 base; unmatched junction bases: 4. Germline assignment: CDR1 SGDLS and CDR2 YYNGEE. CDR3 nucleotide sequence: TGTGCCAGCAGCGTAGGTCCCGGGAGGTCCTACGAGCAGTACTTC. It is translated as CASSVGPGRSYEQYF.

The chain carries TRBV9 and TRBJ2-4; 8 nucleotides align to TRBD1. Germline values: CDR1 SGDLS, CDR2 YYNGEE. The CDR3 contains 16 residues. After removal of 3 bases from V and 1 base from J, the junction contained 6 bases not matched to a gene. In DNA form, the CDR3 reads TGTGCCAGCAGCGGCAGGGACAGGTCGGCCAAAAACATTCAGTACTTC. Its translation is CASSGRDRSAKNIQYF.

This clone was picked up one time. V is TRBV5-4 and J is TRBJ2-5; 8 bases align to TRBD1. The germline gives CDR1 SGHNT, CDR2 YYREEE (reference sequence). The CDR3 runs 15 residues. V lost 4 bases to trimming and J lost 2 bases; unmatched junction nucleotides: 7. The CDR3 region is CASSGDRGGQETQYF. In DNA, the CDR3 is TGTGCCAGCAGCGGCGACAGGGGAGGACAAGAGACCCAGTACTTC.

The CDR3 spells CAISESVGFRNGYTF. As DNA, the CDR3 is TGTGCCATCAGTGAGTCGGTAGGGTTCAGGAATGGCTACACCTTC. The genes are TRBV10-3 and TRBJ1-2; D is unresolved. Deletions cut 0 bases from V and 6 bases from J, with 14 bases between. The CDR3 consists of 15 residues. Germline V gene data show CDR1 as ENHRY and CDR2 as SYGVKD.

V and J are TRBV25-1 and TRBJ1-2; TRBD1 matches at 8 bases. Germline loops: CDR1 MGHDK, CDR2 SYGVNS. The V gene end was trimmed by 5 bases and the J gene end by 6 bases; junction bases not matched to a gene: 8. This CDR3 region has 14 residues. This chain's CDR3 is CASSSRQGRDGYTF. The DNA for the CDR3 is TGTGCCAGCAGTTCCCGACAGGGGAGGGATGGCTACACCTTC.

The chain carries TRBV15 and TRBJ2-4; TRBD2 aligns across 7 bases. The V gene end was trimmed by 5 bases and the J gene end by 2 bases; junction bases not matched to a gene: 9. Looked up from germline, CDR1 is LNHNV and CDR2 is YYDKDF (reference sequence). There are 16 residues in the CDR3. In nucleotides, the CDR3 is TGTGCCACCAGCGGACTAGGGACGGCATCCAAAAACATTCAGTACTTC. It encodes CATSGLGTASKNIQYF. Supplemented by reference TRBV15 and TRBJ2-4, the full variable domain reads DAMVIQNPRYQVTQFGKPVTLSCSQTLNHNVMYWYQQKSSQAPKLLFHYYDKDFNNEADTPDNFQSRRPNTSFCFLDIRSPGLGDTAMYLCATSGLGTASKNIQYFGAGTRLSVL.

The V gene is TRBV5-6, the J gene TRBJ1-5, with unresolved D. Germline CDR1 and CDR2: SGHDT and YYEEEE. This CDR3 is 15 amino acids long. Between the trimmed V and J ends, which lost 2 bases and 2 bases, there was a span of 11 bases. The CDR3 DNA sequence: TGTGCCAGCAGCTTTTCGGGTCCGGGCAATCAGCCCCAGCATTTT. Translated, it gives CASSFSGPGNQPQHF.

This sequence joins TRBV11-3 and TRBJ1-6; the D is unclear. CDR1 is SGHNT, CDR2 YENEEA, per germline. The CDR3 is 14 residues long. V lost 5 bases, J lost 8 bases, and 13 bases lay in between. The CDR3: CASSGRTADSPLHF. The CDR3 region has the DNA TGTGCCAGCAGCGGAAGGACGGCGGATTCACCCCTCCACTTT.

This sequence joins TRBV27 and TRBJ2-3; D gene unclear. Between the trimmed V and J ends, which lost 5 bases and 5 bases, there was a span of 14 bases. The germline V gene encodes CDR1 MNHEY and CDR2 SMNVEV (reference sequence). The length of the CDR3 is 14 residues. CDR3 DNA sequence: TGTGCCAGCAGTATTAGGACGGGCGGAGATACGCAGTATTTT. It encodes CASSIRTGGDTQYF.

The table lists this clone with a few counts. V and J are TRBV10-3 and TRBJ2-5, with D perhaps matching TRBD2 (6 bases). The germline gives CDR1 ENHRY, CDR2 SYGVKD. This CDR3 contains 13 residues. Trimming took 11 bases from V and 5 from J, leaving 18 bases between them. The CDR3 reads CAVASDPAETQYF. The CDR3 DNA follows: TGTGCCGTAGCTAGCGACCCAGCGGAGACCCAGTACTTC.

The chain uses TRBV10-3 and TRBJ2-3; TRBD2 matches at 9 bases. The CDR3 length is 16 residues. CDR1 is ENHRY and CDR2 is SYGVKD in the germline V gene. The ends lost 1 base at V and 5 bases at J; junction bases unmatched: 7. The CDR3 coding sequence is TGTGCCATCAGTGAGTGGCAAGGGACTAGCCGAGATACGCAGTATTTT. Protein product: CAISEWQGTSRDTQYF.

The rearrangement uses TRBV4-1 and TRBJ2-7; D gene ambiguous. The germline V gene has CDR1 MGHRA and CDR2 YSYEKL. V was trimmed by 1 base and J by 3 bases, leaving 7 bases between them. The CDR3 totals 13 residues. For the CDR3, the DNA is TGCGCCAGCAGCCAAGTTTATGGCTACGAGCAGTACTTC. Translation gives CASSQVYGYEQYF.